This T cell receptor beta chain emerged from a study of Ad26.COV2.S vaccination and SARS-CoV-2 variants. A note on this clone: Its antigen is unknown.

Treatment described: 15 to 20 received Ad26.COV2.S at low or high dose, single or two shots; about 5 received placebo; per-sample allocation not given. The samples date from day 63 after the first vaccine or placebo injection. Sequencing used immunoSEQ multiplex PCR; TCRdb keeps in-frame clones, though not all of them. The repertoire holds about 440,000 clones, with 80% to 95% as singletons. This CDR3 spans 17 amino acids. V gave up 0 bases and J gave up 0 bases, with 10 bases separating them. Germline V CDR1 and CDR2: SGHKS, YYEKEE (reference sequence). Study-level results: TCR breadth and depth analyses may have underestimated total T cell responses.

The sample was peripheral blood, taken in a trial of Ad26.COV2.S vaccine versus placebo. This chain uses TRBV5-5 with TRBJ1-6; no firm D call. This TCR was recovered from a person between 18 and 59 years old who received the Ad26.COV2.S COVID-19 vaccine or a placebo. The CDR3 DNA sequence: TGTGCCAGCAGCTTGGCCTTACCGAGCTCCTATAATTCACCCCTCCACTTT. It codes for CASSLALPSSYNSPLHF.